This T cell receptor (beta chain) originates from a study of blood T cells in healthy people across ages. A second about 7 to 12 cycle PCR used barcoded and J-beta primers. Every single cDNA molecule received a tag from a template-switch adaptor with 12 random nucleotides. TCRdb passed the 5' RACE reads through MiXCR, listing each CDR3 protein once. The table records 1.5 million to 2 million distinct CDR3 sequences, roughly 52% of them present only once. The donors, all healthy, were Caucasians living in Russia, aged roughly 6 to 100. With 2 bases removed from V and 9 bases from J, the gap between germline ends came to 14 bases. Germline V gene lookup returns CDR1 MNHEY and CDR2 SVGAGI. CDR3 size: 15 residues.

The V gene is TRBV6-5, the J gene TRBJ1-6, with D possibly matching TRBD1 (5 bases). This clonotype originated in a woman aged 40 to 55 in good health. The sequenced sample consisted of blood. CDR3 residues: CASSYVQGATSPLHF. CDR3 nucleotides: TGTGCCAGCAGTTACGTTCAGGGTGCGACTTCACCCCTCCACTTT.